The rows below give T cell receptor beta chains drawn from one sample of a study of vaccination and CD4 T cells after COVID-19. TCRdb redid the calling of the PCR reads with MiXCR, one entry per CDR3 protein. The top ten hold roughly 10% of the sample, which has roughly 13,000 distinct CDR3 sequences, roughly three fifths seen once. Their antigen targets remain unknown. Sequencing used CD4+ T cells from blood, cultured in vitro. All receptors come from a human donor who had recovered from COVID-19. Both conserved end residues are part of each CDR3. The D gene is left open where the match is weak. The size field is filled for only some rows; it gives once, few, many or a size class.

- | TRBD1 | TRBJ2-7 | TRBV12-3/TRBV12-4 | CASSFRDRNYEQYF | TGTGCCAGCAGTTTCCGGGACAGGAACTACGAGCAGTACTTC
- | TRBD1 | TRBJ2-1 | TRBV6-1 | CASSLKPGQGNEQFF | TGTGCCAGCAGCCTAAAACCGGGACAGGGTAATGAGCAGTTCTTC
- | - | TRBJ2-5 | TRBV29-1 | CSVGQGGETQYF | TGCAGCGTAGGGCAGGGCGGGGAGACCCAGTACTTC
few | TRBD1 | TRBJ1-5 | TRBV15 | CATSSKRDRGRRSNQPQHF | TGTGCCACCAGCAGCAAACGGGACAGGGGGCGGAGGAGCAATCAGCCCCAGCATTTT
once | - | TRBJ1-1 | TRBV11-1 | CASSLGKNTEAFF | TGTGCCAGCAGCTTAGGCAAGAACACTGAAGCTTTCTTT
medium-sized | TRBD1 | TRBJ2-7 | TRBV2 | CASKVQGAPREQYF | TGTGCCAGCAAGGTGCAGGGGGCGCCTCGGGAGCAGTACTTC
few | - | TRBJ1-2 | TRBV7-2 | CASSLLTRDGDGYTF | TGTGCCAGCAGCTTACTAACCCGGGACGGCGATGGCTACACCTTC
few | - | TRBJ2-5 | TRBV7-2 | CASSYSGAGQYF | TGTGCCAGCAGCTATTCCGGGGCGGGACAGTACTTC
- | - | TRBJ1-6 | TRBV7-2 | CASSLRLWAGRDNSPLHF | TGTGCCAGCAGCTTAAGGCTTTGGGCAGGGAGGGATAATTCACCCCTCCACTTT
- | TRBD2 | TRBJ2-7 | TRBV7-2 | CASSLGLAGGRGQYF | TGTGCCAGCAGCTTAGGGCTAGCGGGGGGCCGCGGGCAGTACTTC
few | - | TRBJ1-2 | TRBV20-1 | CSARILTNYGYTF | TGCAGTGCTAGGATTTTAACTAACTATGGCTACACCTTC
- | - | TRBJ1-4 | TRBV5-1 | CASSLRAANEKLFF | TGCGCCAGCAGCTTGAGGGCAGCTAATGAAAAACTGTTTTTT
- | - | TRBJ1-6 | TRBV11-2 | CASSSLRQGRNSPLHF | TGTGCCAGCAGCTCTCTAAGGCAGGGGAGAAATTCACCCCTCCACTTT
- | - | TRBJ1-2 | TRBV27 | CASSLSSNYGYTF | TGTGCCAGCAGTCTGTCCTCTAACTATGGCTACACCTTC
- | - | TRBJ2-2 | TRBV6-1 | CASTQGTRVNGGELFF | TGTGCCAGCACCCAGGGGACAAGGGTAAATGGCGGGGAGCTGTTTTTT
few | TRBD1 | TRBJ1-5 | TRBV6-1 | CASSELQGQGQPQHF | TGTGCCAGTAGTGAATTACAGGGGCAGGGACAGCCCCAGCATTTT
few | TRBD1 | TRBJ1-5 | TRBV7-8 | CASSGDRVVQPQHF | TGTGCCAGCAGCGGGGACAGGGTGGTTCAGCCCCAGCATTTT
- | TRBD1 | TRBJ2-3 | TRBV19 | CASSIQGVSTDTQYF | TGTGCCAGTAGTATACAGGGGGTGAGCACAGATACGCAGTATTTT
- | - | TRBJ1-6 | TRBV19 | CASSLESPGDSYNSPLHF | TGTGCCAGTAGCCTAGAATCACCAGGGGACTCCTATAATTCACCCCTCCACTTT
- | - | TRBJ2-2 | TRBV21-1 | CASSSTKGVPNTGELFF | TGTGCCAGCAGCTCGACAAAGGGCGTCCCGAACACCGGGGAGCTGTTTTTT